The source of this T cell receptor (beta chain) is a study of T cell changes during pregnancy in multiple sclerosis. CDR1 and CDR2 from the germline V gene are LNHNV and YYDKDF (reference sequence). Trimming took 3 bases from V and 2 from J, leaving 14 bases between them. The CDR3 covers 16 residues. Method: immunoSEQ multiplex PCR; TCRdb's copy keeps in-frame clones and lacks some. The top ten clones hold about 4.5% of a sample with some 51,000 clones, 94% of them seen once. The material was CD8+ T cells from peripheral blood mononuclear cells, obtained in the first trimester of pregnancy. J is TRBJ1-5 and V is TRBV15, with TRBD1 as a possible D gene (5 bases). The TCR sequence derives from a female donor with multiple sclerosis, enrolled in a pregnancy study. CDR3 in DNA: TGTGCCACCAGCAGTGTCCTCGCGACAGGCAATCAGCCCCAGCATTTT. It encodes CATSSVLATGNQPQHF. The variable domain in full, with the rest retrieved from reference TRBV15 and TRBJ1-5, is DAMVIQNPRYQVTQFGKPVTLSCSQTLNHNVMYWYQQKSSQAPKLLFHYYDKDFNNEADTPDNFQSRRPNTSFCFLDIRSPGLGDTAMYLCATSSVLATGNQPQHFGDGTRLSIL.